The 28 T cell receptor beta chains presented below share a single source sample, sequenced in a study of T cells in Graves' hyperthyroidism and ophthalmopathy. Amplification yielded TCR beta CDR3 regions, with RNA transcripts as the source. HTBI primers were used for first-round RT-PCR of the TCR CDR3. TCRdb called the multiplex PCR reads again in MiXCR, with one record for every CDR3 protein. Among 500,000 to 600,000 distinct CDR3 sequences, around 45% were seen once, and the ten largest hold about 7.8%. The sequencing input was peripheral blood or thyroid tissue (not recorded which). Source of these receptors: a woman younger than 30 with Graves' hyperthyroidism.

This clonotype was detected many times. The CDR3, as DNA: TGTGCCAGCCGGGACAACTCTGGAAACACCATATATTTT. Its translation is CASRDNSGNTIYF. The chain joins TRBV19 to TRBJ1-3; tentatively, D is TRBD1 (6 bases). CDR1 and CDR2 from the germline V gene are LNHDA and SQIVND (reference sequence). V dropped 9 bases and J dropped 0 bases, with 9 bases sitting between them. The CDR3 is 13 amino acids.

The chain carries TRBV12-3 or TRBV12-4 and TRBJ1-1; the D is unclear. V lost 7 bases, J lost 0 bases, and 9 bases lay in between. The CDR3 has 13 amino acids. This CDR3 reads CASMQVMNTEAFF. The CDR3 bases are TGTGCCAGCATGCAGGTAATGAACACTGAAGCTTTCTTT.

In DNA, the CDR3 is TGTGCCAGTAGTCCGGGACTAGCGCACAATGAGCAGTTCTTC. Amino acids: CASSPGLAHNEQFF. The rearrangement uses TRBV19 and TRBJ2-1, with 10 bases fitting TRBD2. Germline CDR1 LNHDA, CDR2 SQIVND (reference sequence). With V trimmed by 5 bases and J by 5 bases, 3 bases remained unmatched. CDR3 length: 14 residues.

At least ten counts were recorded for this clonotype. CDR3 amino acids: CSANYVGEQYF. The DNA for the CDR3 is TGCAGTGCTAATTACGTCGGCGAGCAGTACTTC. The rearrangement uses TRBV20-1 and TRBJ2-7, with unresolved D. The V end was cut by 4 bases, the J end by 6 bases, with 10 bases between. From germline, CDR1 is DFQATT and CDR2 SNEGSKA (reference sequence). CDR3 size: 11 residues.

This clonotype was counted between two and nine times. One base away lies a much larger clone, so this may be a sequencing read error. The chain couples TRBV20-1 to TRBJ1-5; the D is unclear. The germline gives CDR1 DFQATT, CDR2 SNEGSKA (reference sequence). The CDR3 length is 14 residues. The CDR3 spells CSARQAMRNQPQRF. In nucleotides, the CDR3 is TGCAGTGCTAGACAGGCAATGCGCAATCAGCCCCAGCGTTTT.

For this clonotype: Given the absence of the conserved phenylalanine or tryptophan at the CDR3 end, a read error is likely. The chain couples TRBV7-9 to TRBJ1-5; no clear D gene. In germline, CDR1 is SEHNR, CDR2 FQNEAQ (reference sequence). The ends were cut back, 5 bases at V and 2 bases at J, with 16 bases in the middle. The CDR3 spans 16 residues. The CDR3 nucleotides read TGTGCCAGCAGCCTAGGCCAGGTTAACGGCAATCAGCCCCAGCATCTT. It specifies CASSLGQVNGNQPQHL.

The gene calls are TRBV20-1 and TRBJ2-7; D tentatively reads TRBD1 or TRBD2 (7 bases each). The CDR3 loop spans 15 amino acids. Germline V CDR1 and CDR2: DFQATT, SNEGSKA (reference sequence). The V and J ends lost 0 bases and 5 bases respectively, with 17 bases between them. The CDR3 DNA sequence: TGCAGTGCTAGAGACAGGGGGAGGGCCGGAAACGAGCAGTACTTC. It encodes CSARDRGRAGNEQYF.

This clonotype has more than one count but fewer than ten. The chain carries TRBV29-1 and TRBJ2-7, with D maybe TRBD1 (6 bases). The germline CDR1 and CDR2 sequences are SQVTM and ANQGSEA. V lost 2 bases and J lost 2, with 16 bases in between. There are 15 residues in the CDR3. The CDR3 reads CSVESIVQGTYEQYF. In DNA, the CDR3 is TGCAGCGTTGAATCCATTGTTCAGGGGACCTACGAGCAGTACTTC.

The rearrangement links TRBV15 to TRBJ2-3, with TRBD2 matching 13 bases. The V gene end was trimmed by 5 bases and the J gene end by 3 bases; junction bases not matched to a gene: 8. This CDR3 region has 17 residues. Germline V CDR1 and CDR2: LNHNV, YYDKDF (reference sequence). The CDR3 loop is CATSRGTSGKRTDTQYF. The CDR3 DNA reads TGTGCCACCAGCCGCGGGACTAGCGGGAAGAGGACAGATACGCAGTATTTT.

This clonotype was seen many times. The rearrangement joins TRBV6-6 to TRBJ1-1, with D possibly TRBD1 on 5 matching bases. V lost 6 bases and J lost 14, with 19 bases in between. Germline V lookup: CDR1 MNHNY, CDR2 SVGAGI (reference sequence). CDR3 length equals 12 residues. The CDR3 nucleotides are TGTGCCAGCAGAATAGTCCAGGGACGGAAGTTCTTT. It specifies CASRIVQGRKFF.

The chain uses TRBV7-9 and TRBJ2-7; 10 nucleotides line up with TRBD2. The end of the DNA aligns better with TRBJ2-4, so the J call may be wrong. Germline values: CDR1 SEHNR, CDR2 FQNEAQ (reference sequence). The CDR3 contains 19 residues. As DNA, the CDR3 is TGTGCCAGCAGCTTATCGGTAGCGGGAGGTCCGAGGGCCAAAAACATTCAGTACTTC. This sequence encodes CASSLSVAGGPRAKNIQYF.

This clonotype was seen only a few times. The V call is TRBV10-3, the J call TRBJ2-3; D is uncertain. Germline V CDR1 and CDR2: ENHRY, SYGVKD. V was clipped by 4 bases and J by 2 bases, with 1 base between them. CDR3 length: 11 amino acids. The chain's CDR3 is CAISVTDTQYF. As DNA, the CDR3 is TGTGCCATCAGTGTCACAGATACGCAGTATTTT.

This clonotype was recorded at least ten times. This chain joins TRBV13 and TRBJ1-6; no definite D call. With 4 bases removed from V and 0 bases from J, the gap between germline ends came to 7 bases. Germline V lookup: CDR1 PRHDT, CDR2 FYEKMQ (reference sequence). This CDR3 has 15 residues. DNA of the CDR3: TGTGCCAGCAGCTACGAGAGCTCCTATAATTCACCCCTCCACTTT. This sequence encodes CASSYESSYNSPLHF.

The genes are TRBV20-1 and TRBJ2-1; 15 bases align to TRBD2. CDR3 length equals 17 residues. V dropped 4 bases and J dropped 0; count of bases not matched to a gene: 4. Germline V gene sequence: CDR1 DFQATT, CDR2 SNEGSKA (reference sequence). The CDR3, as DNA: TGCAGTGCTATCGGGACTAGCGGGAGGCCCTCCTACAATGAGCAGTTCTTC. Protein sequence: CSAIGTSGRPSYNEQFF.

The sample holds many counts of this clonotype. The V call is TRBV29-1, the J call TRBJ2-5; 7 bases line up with TRBD1. Per germline, CDR1 SQVTM and CDR2 ANQGSEA. The ends lost 3 bases at V and 3 bases at J; junction bases unmatched: 1. The CDR3 has 12 amino acids. This CDR3 reads CSVEGQKETQYF. CDR3 nucleotide sequence: TGCAGCGTTGAGGGACAGAAAGAGACCCAGTACTTC.

This clonotype was observed many times. The V and J genes are TRBV20-1 and TRBJ2-5, with 8 bases lining up with TRBD1. Unmatched junction bases numbered 7, after V lost 6 bases and J lost 4 bases. This CDR3 is 13 amino acids long. CDR1 and CDR2 from the germline V gene are DFQATT and SNEGSKA (reference sequence). Written as DNA, the CDR3 is TGCAGTGCCGGACAGGGTCCGGGAGAGACCCAGTACTTC. It yields the protein CSAGQGPGETQYF.

This clonotype has at least ten counts. The chain joins TRBV5-1 to TRBJ2-2; 7 nucleotides match TRBD1. CDR3 length: 15 amino acids. Germline-derived CDR1 and CDR2 are SGHRS and YFSETQ. Losses at the gene ends were 0 bases for V and 1 base for J; bases not matched to a gene: 0. The CDR3 coding sequence is TGCGCCAGCAGCTTGGGGACAGGGAACACCGGGGAGCTGTTTTTT. Translation: CASSLGTGNTGELFF.

For this clonotype: This may stem from a read error, because a much larger clone lies one nucleotide away. The missing conserved phenylalanine or tryptophan at the end of this CDR3 makes a read error likely. The CDR3 DNA is TGTGCCAGCAGTGAGAGGGAAAGGGCCGAGCAGTACCTC. This encodes CASSERERAEQYL. The chain recombines TRBV2 with TRBJ2-7; possibly TRBD2 for D (5 bases). The CDR3 loop spans 13 amino acids. V lost 3 bases to trimming and J lost 6 bases, with 12 bases between them. Per germline, CDR1 SNHLY and CDR2 FYNNEI.

This clonotype was counted a few times. The gene calls are TRBV5-1 and TRBJ2-7; no firm D call. From germline, CDR1 is SGHRS and CDR2 YFSETQ. This CDR3 region has 15 residues. With 0 bases removed from V and 3 bases from J, the gap between germline ends came to 13 bases. The CDR3 DNA follows: TGCGCCAGCAGCTTGGAAACCCAACAGTACTACGAGCAGTACTTC. Its protein is CASSLETQQYYEQYF.

In its sample, this clonotype was seen many times. The chain links TRBV4-2 to TRBJ2-7; D is possibly TRBD2 (5 bases). Germline V gives CDR1 LGHNA, CDR2 YNFKEQ. Trimming pared 1 base from V and 2 bases from J, leaving 12 bases between. The CDR3 has 15 residues. The CDR3 nucleotides read TGTGCCAGCAGCCAAGCGGCCAACGGGGCCTACGAGCAGTACTTC. This gives the protein CASSQAANGAYEQYF.

This clonotype was seen at least ten times. CDR3 protein: CASSSGTGNTGELFF. Here the CDR3 DNA reads TGTGCCAGCAGCTCCGGGACAGGGAACACCGGGGAGCTGTTTTTT. This chain uses TRBV7-8 with TRBJ2-2; 8 nucleotides match TRBD1. J was trimmed by 1 base and V by 4 bases; bases with no gene match: 2. Germline V gene sequence: CDR1 SGHVS, CDR2 FQNEAQ. The CDR3 has 15 amino acids.

This rearrangement joins TRBV2 to TRBJ1-2, with TRBD1 as a possible D gene (6 bases). There are 13 residues in the CDR3. CDR1 and CDR2 from the germline V gene are SNHLY and FYNNEI. V lost 8 bases and J 5 bases, leaving 15 bases between the germline ends. CDR3 nucleotides: TGTGCCAGCCATAGGACAGCGCAATATGGCTACACCTTC. This translates into CASHRTAQYGYTF.

This rearrangement joins TRBV10-3 to TRBJ1-1; D call uncertain. The germline V and J ends were trimmed by 0 bases and 10 bases, with 9 bases remaining between them. The germline V gene has CDR1 ENHRY and CDR2 SYGVKD. The CDR3 consists of 12 residues. CDR3 bases: TGTGCCATCAGTGAGTCGAACGCGGGAGCTTTCTTT. Translation gives CAISESNAGAFF.

The J gene is TRBJ2-5, the V gene TRBV14, with TRBD1 matching over 9 bases. From germline, CDR1 is SGHDN and CDR2 FVKESK. This CDR3 contains 16 residues. The V segment lost 0 bases and the J segment 0 bases; nucleotides outside the gene matches: 2. DNA for the CDR3: TGTGCCAGCAGCCAAGATACAGGGGGCTACCAAGAGACCCAGTACTTC. The encoded protein is CASSQDTGGYQETQYF. Full variable domain (remainder filled in from reference TRBV14 and TRBJ2-5): EAGVTQFPSHSVIEKGQTVTLRCDPISGHDNLYWYRRVMGKEIKFLLHFVKESKQDESGMPNNRFLAERTGGTYSTLKVQPAELEDSGVYFCASSQDTGGYQETQYFGPGTRLLVL.

This clonotype was seen repeatedly, ten times or more. The chain employs TRBV5-1 and TRBJ2-5, with 12 nucleotides matching TRBD2. The CDR3 is 16 residues long. Germline V gene data show CDR1 as SGHRS and CDR2 as YFSETQ. J lost 5 bases, V lost 6 bases, and 11 bases had no gene match. CDR3 in DNA: TGCGCCAGCACCCCCGCCCGACTAGCGGGAGTGGAGACCCAGTACTTC. Protein: CASTPARLAGVETQYF.

The chain has TRBV7-9 and TRBJ2-2; D is possibly TRBD2 (6 bases). The CDR3 sequence is 15 residues long. Germline V gives CDR1 SEHNR, CDR2 FQNEAQ (reference sequence). V dropped 5 bases and J dropped 0 bases, with 10 bases sitting between them. CDR3 sequence reads: CASSQSSANTGELFF. The DNA of the CDR3 is TGTGCCAGCAGCCAATCTAGCGCGAACACCGGGGAGCTGTTTTTT.

This clonotype occurred many times. The chain is built from TRBV2 and TRBJ1-5; D perhaps matches TRBD1 (6 bases). Trimming cost V 1 base and J 6 bases, with 7 bases left between them. Germline CDR1 and CDR2: SNHLY and FYNNEI. The CDR3 extends over 13 amino acids. The CDR3 spells CASSEGGGQPQHF. The CDR3 DNA follows: TGTGCCAGCAGTGAAGGAGGGGGTCAGCCCCAGCATTTT.

Remarks on this clonotype: One junction end disagrees with the germline gene, perhaps due to a read error. This chain joins TRBV27 and TRBJ1-1, with D perhaps TRBD1 (6 bases). Per the germline V gene, CDR1 is MNHEY and CDR2 is SMNVEV (reference sequence). The CDR3 extends over 14 amino acids. CDR3 loop: CASSLSRGRGREVF. In DNA form, the CDR3 reads TGTGCCAGCAGTTTATCCAGGGGACGAGGTAGGGAAGTCTTT.